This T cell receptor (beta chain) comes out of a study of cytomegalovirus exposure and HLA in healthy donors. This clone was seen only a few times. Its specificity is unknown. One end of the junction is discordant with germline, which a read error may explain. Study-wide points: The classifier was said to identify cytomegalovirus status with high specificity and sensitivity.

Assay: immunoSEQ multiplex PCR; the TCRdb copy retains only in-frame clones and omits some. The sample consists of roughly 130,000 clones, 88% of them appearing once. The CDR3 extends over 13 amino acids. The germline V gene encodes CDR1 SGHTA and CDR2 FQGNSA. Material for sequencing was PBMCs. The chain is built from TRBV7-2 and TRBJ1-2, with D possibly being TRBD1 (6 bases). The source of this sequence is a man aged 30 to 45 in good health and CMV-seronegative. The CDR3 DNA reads TGTGCCAGCAGCTTAGGGGGGCTCCGTGACCACCTCTTC. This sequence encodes CASSLGGLRDHLF.